This note documents a single T cell receptor (beta chain) sequence. This specimen comes from a study of blood T cell repertoires in COVID-19. Study-level background: COVID-19 samples, acute and convalescent, were from the United States, Italy and Spain. T cells, B-cell-depleted T cells, or PBMCs supplied cDNA or gDNA.

There are 13 residues in the CDR3. Trimming stripped 4 bases from V and 2 bases from J, with 9 bases between. The germline V gene encodes CDR1 SGHVS and CDR2 FQNEAQ. Under the authors' procedure: Nucleated cell number was recorded as an estimate derived from reference gene primer amplification. Profiling relied on immunoSEQ multiplex PCR, and the TCRdb table lists in-frame clones only, not all of them. V, J and clone size are those of that table, while D and trimming were read from the DNA. The data hold roughly 130,000 clones, with more than 70% observed a single time. The receptor's source is a woman between 25 and 40 years old who had recovered from COVID-19. This chain joins TRBV7-8 and TRBJ2-7; the D gene is possibly TRBD2 (5 bases). The sample consisted of peripheral blood. CDR3 region: CASSSDGTYEQYF. The CDR3 DNA is TGTGCCAGCAGCTCAGACGGGACCTACGAGCAGTACTTC.